The subject of this entry is one TCR beta chain. Systemic immunosuppression or a history of autoimmune disease excluded patients. The data were taken from a study of OX40 agonist ivuxolimab in advanced cancers. Study details: From roughly 23 to 90 years was the age range, with a mean of 60 years, and about 83% were male. Treatment received earlier with anti-PD-1, anti-PD-L1 or anti-CTLA-4 agents was allowed, and 40% had some.

V was cut by 6 bases and J by 2 bases, with 5 bases left in between. CDR3 size: 11 residues. Germline CDR1 reads MNHNY; CDR2 reads SVGAGI (reference sequence). Method: immunoSEQ multiplex PCR; TCRdb's copy keeps in-frame clones and lacks some. The sample has 81,000 or so clones, 85% to 90% seen once. The sequence derives from an adult with an advanced solid tumor such as melanoma, head and neck, liver or kidney cancer. The input for sequencing was CD4+ or CD8+ T cells sorted from blood, taken in a trial of the OX40 agonist ivuxolimab. The chain has TRBV6-6 and TRBJ2-7, with D possibly called TRBD1 or TRBD2 (5 bases each). CDR3 amino acids: CASRGAYEQYF. The CDR3 nucleotides read TGTGCCAGCAGGGGGGCCTACGAGCAGTACTTC.